One sample yielded the 18 T cell receptor beta chains listed below, sequenced in a study of T-cell memory formation after mild COVID-19. A single record per CDR3 protein comes from TCRdb applying MiXCR to the 5' RACE reads. Of under 300,000 distinct CDR3 sequences listed, approximately 16% were seen once; the top ten hold around 3.8%. The sample consisted of PBMCs or a T cell subset sorted from them (not recorded which). These receptor sequences come from a man between 18 and 35 years old who had mild COVID-19 (a few samples of this study predate the infection). Cell type and time point are not known.

V and J are TRBV20-1 and TRBJ2-7, with D hard to call. Between the trimmed V and J ends, which lost 3 bases and 3 bases, there was a span of 12 bases. The CDR3 loop spans 13 amino acids. Germline values: CDR1 DFQATT, CDR2 SNEGSKA (reference sequence). The CDR3 DNA reads as TGCAGTGCTAGGAGTCCGCGGAACTACGAGCAGTACGTC. Translating gives CSARSPRNYEQYV.

The CDR3 DNA reads TGTGCCAGCAGTTACGGAACGGTAACTAGCGCGGCTTCCTACAATGAGCAGTTCTTC. Amino acids: CASSYGTVTSAASYNEQFF. The V gene is TRBV6-2 or TRBV6-3, the J gene TRBJ2-1, with 7 bases matching TRBD2. Germline CDR1 MNHEY, CDR2 SVGEGT. CDR3 length: 19 amino acids. The ends lost 2 bases at V and 1 base at J; junction bases unmatched: 14.

The V and J genes are TRBV12-3 or TRBV12-4 and TRBJ1-4; 9 bases fit TRBD1. With 6 bases clipped from V and 8 bases from J, the junction kept 13 bases outside the gene matches. The CDR3 is 16 amino acids. In DNA form, the CDR3 reads TGTGCCAGCAGAACAACCGGGACAGGGCGTTTCGAAAAACTGTTTTTT. Its translation is CASRTTGTGRFEKLFF.

This clonotype was observed at least ten times. The chain carries TRBV15 and TRBJ2-3; D call uncertain. There are 14 residues in the CDR3. V gave up 0 bases and J gave up 4 bases, with 8 bases separating them. Per the germline V gene, CDR1 is LNHNV and CDR2 is YYDKDF (reference sequence). The CDR3 region is CATSREEWADTQYF. For the CDR3, the DNA is TGTGCCACCAGCAGAGAAGAGTGGGCAGATACGCAGTATTTT.

The CDR3 nucleotides read TGTGCCAGCAGTTACGGTGAGACAGCCCCTCCCTCCGAGCAGTACGTC. Translation: CASSYGETAPPSEQYV. The gene calls are TRBV6-2 or TRBV6-3 and TRBJ2-7; tentatively, D is TRBD1 (5 bases). Germline CDR1 and CDR2: MNHEY and SVGEGT. This CDR3 is built from 16 residues. V lost 2 bases and J lost 6, with 20 bases in between.

This clonotype was seen repeatedly, ten times or more. The chain has TRBV4-1 and TRBJ2-3, with no clear D. Trimming pared 6 bases from V and 4 bases from J, leaving 20 bases between. The V gene's germline CDR1 is MGHRA and CDR2 YSYEKL. CDR3 length: 16 amino acids. The DNA for the CDR3 is TGCGCCAGCAGACAACGGGCCTCCCTGGTGGCAGATACGCAGTATTTT. Translating gives CASRQRASLVADTQYF.

This clonotype came up many times. The chain carries TRBV5-6 and TRBJ2-2, with D possibly being TRBD1 (5 bases). The germline V gene has CDR1 SGHDT and CDR2 YYEEEE. Trimming shortened V by 7 bases and J by 1 base, and 11 bases separated the two germline ends. The CDR3 has 14 residues. The CDR3 region has the DNA TGTGCCAGCGGGCAGGGTGTGAACACCGGGGAGCTGTTTTTT. This gives the protein CASGQGVNTGELFF.

The chain recombines TRBV7-9 with TRBJ2-2; the D is unclear. The germline V gene encodes CDR1 SEHNR and CDR2 FQNEAQ (reference sequence). This CDR3 is built from 16 residues. Trimming left V 4 bases short and J 0 bases short, with 12 bases between. The CDR3 is CASSSGPSANTGELFF. DNA for the CDR3: TGTGCCAGCAGCTCTGGACCGTCGGCGAACACCGGGGAGCTGTTTTTT. Full variable domain (rest looked up from reference TRBV7-9 and TRBJ2-2): DTGVSQNPRHKITKRGQNVTFRCDPISEHNRLYWYRQTLGQGPEFLTYFQNEAQLEKSRLLSDRFSAERPKGSFSTLEIQRTEQGDSAMYLCASSSGPSANTGELFFGEGSRLTVL.

The chain joins TRBV5-1 to TRBJ2-5; no reliable D call. The germline V gene has CDR1 SGHRS and CDR2 YFSETQ. Deletions cut 6 bases from V and 4 bases from J, with 13 bases between. The CDR3 extends over 13 amino acids. The CDR3 nucleotides read TGCGCCAGCAACGAAGACGGCCCAGAGACCCAGTACTTC. Its translation: CASNEDGPETQYF.

The rearrangement uses TRBV29-1 and TRBJ2-1; 10 positions agree with TRBD1. The CDR3 is 13 amino acids. V gave up 4 bases and J gave up 14 bases; unmatched junction bases: 11. Per germline, CDR1 SQVTM and CDR2 ANQGSEA. The CDR3 here is CSVAGRDRGREFF. Written as DNA, the CDR3 is TGCAGCGTTGCAGGGCGGGACAGGGGAAGGGAGTTCTTC.

The chain couples TRBV12-3 or TRBV12-4 to TRBJ2-3; D may be TRBD1 (6 bases). Trimming removed 5 bases at V and 3 bases at J, with 9 bases between. The CDR3 consists of 13 residues. CDR3 loop: CASSPGQTDTQYF. The CDR3 bases are TGTGCCAGCAGTCCTGGACAGACAGATACGCAGTATTTT.

This sequence joins TRBV10-1 and TRBJ2-7, with D possibly being TRBD1 (6 bases). The V gene lost 10 bases and the J gene lost 5 bases, with 12 bases spanning the gap. The CDR3 is 11 residues long. CDR1 is WNHNN and CDR2 is SYGVQD in the germline V gene (reference sequence). CDR3 residues: CAKPGQHEQYV. CDR3 bases: TGCGCCAAACCCGGACAGCACGAGCAGTACGTC.

A few counts support this clonotype. The chain joins TRBV27 to TRBJ1-5; D might be TRBD1 (6 bases). V gave up 5 bases and J gave up 3 bases, with 17 bases separating them. CDR1 and CDR2 (germline): MNHEY, SMNVEV (reference sequence). The CDR3 totals 16 residues. The CDR3 loop reads CASSPQGVRNNQPQHF. The CDR3, as DNA: TGTGCCAGCAGTCCACAGGGAGTGAGGAACAATCAGCCCCAGCATTTT.

This clonotype was seen a handful of times. This chain uses TRBV5-1 with TRBJ2-5, with a possible D match to TRBD1 (6 bases). V was shortened by 4 bases and J by 3 bases, with 13 bases between the two germline ends. The CDR3 has 14 residues. The germline gives CDR1 SGHRS, CDR2 YFSETQ. Here the CDR3 reads CASSRPTGEETQYF. CDR3 coding DNA: TGCGCCAGCAGCCGGCCGACAGGCGAAGAGACCCAGTACTTC.

The V call is TRBV20-1, the J call TRBJ1-1; no reliable D call. The CDR3 contains 12 residues. Germline loops: CDR1 DFQATT, CDR2 SNEGSKA (reference sequence). Trimming removed 3 bases at V and 3 bases at J, with 8 bases between. CDR3 DNA sequence: TGCAGTGCTAGCGAGGCAGACACTGAAGCTTTCTTT. This encodes CSASEADTEAFF.

This clonotype was detected ten times or more. The CDR3 reads CASSLRGGLTYEQYV. CDR3 DNA sequence: TGTGCCAGCAGCTTGCGAGGGGGGCTGACCTACGAGCAGTACGTC. The rearrangement joins TRBV7-3 to TRBJ2-7; possibly TRBD1 or TRBD2 for D (6 bases each). This CDR3 region has 15 residues. Germline CDR1 reads SGHTA; CDR2 reads FQGTGA. Trimming shortened V by 3 bases and J by 2 bases, and 14 bases separated the two germline ends.

This rearrangement joins TRBV12-3 or TRBV12-4 to TRBJ1-5; D is undetermined. The ends were cut back, 5 bases at V and 4 bases at J, with 12 bases in the middle. This CDR3 spans 14 amino acids. The CDR3 is CASSNRLTNQPQHF. The CDR3 DNA is TGTGCCAGCAGTAATAGACTTACGAATCAGCCCCAGCATTTT.

The chain combines TRBV20-1 with TRBJ2-3, with 9 positions matching TRBD2. The CDR3 runs 14 residues. Germline assignment: CDR1 DFQATT and CDR2 SNEGSKA (reference sequence). The J segment lost 4 bases and the V segment lost 6 bases, leaving 8 bases of the junction unmatched. CDR3 DNA: TGCAGTGCCCAGACGGCGGGGGGGTCAGATACGCAGTATTTT. Its translation: CSAQTAGGSDTQYF.